This T cell receptor (beta chain) was recorded in a study of T cells in narcolepsy. As for this clone: Its specificity is not known.

The CDR3 is made up of 18 amino acids. Germline CDR1 and CDR2: SGHRS and YFSETQ. Deletions cut 3 bases from V and 0 bases from J, with 16 bases between. Assay: immunoSEQ multiplex PCR; the TCRdb copy retains only in-frame clones and omits some. Here the sample spans tens of thousands of clones, around 87% being singletons. Study-wide points: Autoreactive HCRT-specific and TRIB2-specific clonotypes were marked in same-patient CSF-versus-blood CD4+ comparisons. Autoreactive clonotypes reportedly recurred in blood of same and different patients, not controls.

The sequenced sample consisted of memory (CD45RA-) CD4+ T cells from blood. The chain links TRBV5-1 to TRBJ1-6, with a weak D call TRBD1 (6 bases). The origin of this receptor is a human donor in good health. The CDR3 protein is CASSSSPGQSSYNSPLHF. DNA of the CDR3: TGCGCCAGCAGCTCGTCCCCGGGACAAAGCTCCTATAATTCACCCCTCCACTTT.